Listed below are T cell receptor beta chains from one sample, sequenced in a study of blood T cell repertoires in COVID-19. Clones were sequenced by immunoSEQ multiplex PCR, and TCRdb holds only the in-frame ones, with some missing. The data show about 330,000 clones, about 87% seen once. The sequencing input was PBMCs or T cells enriched from blood (not recorded which). These receptors all come from a young man who had recovered from COVID-19. Both conserved end residues are part of each CDR3. Fields, in order: CDR3 length, D gene, J gene, V gene, CDR3 protein, CDR3 DNA. A D gene is named only where the DNA matches it firmly.

14 | . | TRBJ2-5 | TRBV5-4 | CASSFGQGQETQYF | TGTGCCAGCAGCTTCGGCCAGGGCCAAGAGACCCAGTACTTC
17 | TRBD2 | TRBJ2-7 | TRBV19 | CASSIQGGGGSSYEQYF | TGTGCCAGTAGTATTCAAGGAGGCGGGGGGAGCTCCTACGAGCAGTACTTC
14 | TRBD1 | TRBJ1-5 | TRBV2 | CASRRQGSNQPQHF | TGTGCCAGCAGACGACAGGGTAGCAATCAGCCCCAGCATTTT
16 | . | TRBJ2-1 | TRBV7-9 | CASSLLPQGRYNEQFF | TGTGCCAGCAGCCTCCTACCACAGGGTAGGTACAATGAGCAGTTCTTC
15 | . | TRBJ1-1 | TRBV10-3 | CAISGQQIMNTEAFF | TGTGCCATCAGTGGACAGCAAATAATGAACACTGAAGCTTTCTTT
13 | TRBD1 | TRBJ1-2 | TRBV11-1 | CASSHTGGGGYTF | TGTGCCAGCAGCCATACAGGGGGCGGCGGCTACACCTTC
14 | . | TRBJ1-6 | TRBV11-2 | CASSLSGYGSPLHF | TGTGCCAGCAGCTTATCAGGGTACGGTTCACCCCTCCACTTT
14 | . | TRBJ2-5 | TRBV11-2 | CASSPVGQGETQYF | TGTGCCAGCAGCCCCGTGGGTCAGGGAGAGACCCAGTACTTC
14 | TRBD1 | TRBJ2-7 | TRBV4-2 | CASSQTGTGVEQYF | TGTGCCAGCAGCCAAACCGGGACAGGGGTGGAGCAGTACTTC
16 | TRBD1 | TRBJ2-2 | TRBV10-3 | CAISTGTGTNTGELFF | TGTGCCATCAGTACCGGGACAGGAACGAACACCGGGGAGCTGTTTTTT
15 | TRBD2 | TRBJ2-5 | TRBV5-6 | CASSLYGTTQETQYF | TGTGCCAGCAGCCTATACGGGACTACCCAAGAGACCCAGTACTTC